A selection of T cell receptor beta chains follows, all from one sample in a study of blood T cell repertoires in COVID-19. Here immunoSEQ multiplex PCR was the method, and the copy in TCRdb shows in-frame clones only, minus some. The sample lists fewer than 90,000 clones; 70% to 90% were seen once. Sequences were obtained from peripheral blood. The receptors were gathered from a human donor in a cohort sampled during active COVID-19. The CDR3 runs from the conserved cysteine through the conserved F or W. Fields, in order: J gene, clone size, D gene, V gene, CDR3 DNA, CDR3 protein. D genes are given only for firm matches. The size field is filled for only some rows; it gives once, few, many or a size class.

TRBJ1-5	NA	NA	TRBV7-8	TGTGCCAGCAGCTCTCGGACAGGCAATCAGCCCCAGCATTTT	CASSSRTGNQPQHF
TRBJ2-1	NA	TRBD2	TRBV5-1	TGCGCCAGCAGCCGAACGGGGGGGTACGATGAGCAGTTCTTC	CASSRTGGYDEQFF
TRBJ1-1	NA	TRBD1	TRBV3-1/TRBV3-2	TGTGCCAGCAGCCAAGCCGATACAGGGGGTGTCACTGAAGCTTTCTTT	CASSQADTGGVTEAFF
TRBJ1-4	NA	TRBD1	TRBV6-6	TGTGCCAGCAGTTCCGGGGACAGGACTGATGAAAAACTGTTTTTT	CASSSGDRTDEKLFF
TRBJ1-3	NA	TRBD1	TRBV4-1	TGCGCCAGCAGCCAAGATCTATCGGACAGGAGGGTTTTGCGCGGAAACACCATATATTTT	CASSQDLSDRRVLRGNTIYF
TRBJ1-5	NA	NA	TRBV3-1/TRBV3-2	TGTGCCAGCAGCCAAGGCGGGGGGCTTTACCAGCCCCAGCATTTT	CASSQGGGLYQPQHF
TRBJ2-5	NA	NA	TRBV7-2	TGTGCCAGCAGCTTAGCGGGAGGGGGAGAGACCCAGTACTTC	CASSLAGGGETQYF
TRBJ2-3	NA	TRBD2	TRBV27	TGTGCCAGCAGTTTAAGTTCGATAGCGGGAGAGGGTTCGGGCACAGATACGCAGTATTTT	CASSLSSIAGEGSGTDTQYF
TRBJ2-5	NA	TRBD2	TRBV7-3	TGTGCCAGCAGCTTAACTCCTGGGACTAGCGGGGGCCCCGGAGGGACCCAGTACTTC	CASSLTPGTSGGPGGTQYF
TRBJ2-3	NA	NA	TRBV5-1	TGCGCCAGCAGCTTGGCAGGGTCGGGCACAGATACGCAGTATTTT	CASSLAGSGTDTQYF
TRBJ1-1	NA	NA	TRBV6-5	TGTGCCAGCAGTAGGGAGCAGGTCGCCACTGAAGCTTTCTTT	CASSREQVATEAFF
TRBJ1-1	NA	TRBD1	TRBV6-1	TGTGCCAGCAGTGAGCCGACAGGGACGAACACTGAAGCTTTCTTT	CASSEPTGTNTEAFF
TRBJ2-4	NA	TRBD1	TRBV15	TGTGCCACCAGCTCCGAGGTAGCGACGACAGGGCCTCTGTCCCTAACCAAAAACATTCAGTACTTC	CATSSEVATTGPLSLTKNIQYF
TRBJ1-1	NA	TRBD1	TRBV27	TGTGCCAGCAGTTCAGGGGGCACTGAAGCTTTCTTT	CASSSGGTEAFF
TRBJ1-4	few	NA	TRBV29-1	TGCAGCGTTGGAGGAGGCGATGAAAAACTGTTTTTT	CSVGGGDEKLFF
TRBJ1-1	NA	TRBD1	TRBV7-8	TGTGCCAGCAGCTCAGTCCCGGGACAGGGATCCACTGAAGCTTTCTTT	CASSSVPGQGSTEAFF
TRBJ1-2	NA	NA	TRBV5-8	TGTGCTAGCAGCTTGGCCCCCCCCATGACGGGTCTGAACTATGGCTACACCTTC	CASSLAPPMTGLNYGYTF
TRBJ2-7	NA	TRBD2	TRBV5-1	TGCGCCAGCAGCTTGTATCCGGCTAGCGGGAGTCCGCTCGAGCAGTACTTC	CASSLYPASGSPLEQYF
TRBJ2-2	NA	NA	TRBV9	TGTGCCAGCAGCGCGTCCAGGGTTTCGAACACCGGGGAGCTGTTTTTT	CASSASRVSNTGELFF
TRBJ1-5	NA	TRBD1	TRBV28	TGTGCCAGCAGCCCTATCGACAGGGAGAATCAGCCCCAGCATTTT	CASSPIDRENQPQHF
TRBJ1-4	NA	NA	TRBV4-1	TGCGCCAGCAGCCAAGAGATAGGGACTGGTGTGAAAAAACTGTTTTTT	CASSQEIGTGVKKLFF
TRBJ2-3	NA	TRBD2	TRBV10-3	TGTGCCATCAGTGAGTCGGCCCGTCGGAGTAGCGGGAGAACAGATACGCAGTATTTT	CAISESARRSSGRTDTQYF
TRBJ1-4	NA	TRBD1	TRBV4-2	TGTGCCAGCAGCCAAGTCGTAGACAGGGAGAATGAAAAACTGTTTTTT	CASSQVVDRENEKLFF
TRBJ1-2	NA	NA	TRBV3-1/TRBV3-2	TGTGCCAGCAAAGACAGCTACTATGGCTACACCTTC	CASKDSYYGYTF
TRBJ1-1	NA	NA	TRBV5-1	TGCGCCAGCAGCTTGGGTGCCACGGGGACTGAAGCTTTCTTT	CASSLGATGTEAFF
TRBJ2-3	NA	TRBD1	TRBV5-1	TGCGCCAGCAGCTTGTCGGCAGGGGGCGGTGGCACAGATACGCAGTATTTT	CASSLSAGGGGTDTQYF
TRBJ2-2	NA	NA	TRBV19	TGTGCCAGTAGTCCCGGTGGCGCGCGGGCCGGGGAGCTGTTTTTT	CASSPGGARAGELFF
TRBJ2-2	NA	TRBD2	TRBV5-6	TGTGCCAGCAGCTTGGAGCTAGCGGGCACCGGGGAGCTGTTTTTT	CASSLELAGTGELFF
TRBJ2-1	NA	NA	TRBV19	TGTGCCAGTACCCTTTCCGGGTCGACTGCCTACAATGAGCAGTTCTTC	CASTLSGSTAYNEQFF
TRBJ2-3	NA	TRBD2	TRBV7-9	TGTGCCAGCAGCTCATCCGGGACTAGCGGTTGGATTAGCACAGATACGCAGTATTTT	CASSSSGTSGWISTDTQYF
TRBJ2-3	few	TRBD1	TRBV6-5	TGTGCCAGCCGACTGACAGGGTTGGGAACAGATACGCAGTATTTT	CASRLTGLGTDTQYF
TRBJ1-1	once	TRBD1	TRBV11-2	TGTGCCAGCAGCTCCGGGACAGCAACTGAAGCTTTCTTT	CASSSGTATEAFF
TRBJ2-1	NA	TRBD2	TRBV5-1	TGCGCCAGCGCCAGCCCGACTAGCGGGAGAGTGGCTGAGCAGTTCTTC	CASASPTSGRVAEQFF
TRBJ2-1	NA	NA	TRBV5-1	TGCGCCAGCAGCTTGGTTCCAGGTTCCGTAGGTGAGCAGTTCTTC	CASSLVPGSVGEQFF
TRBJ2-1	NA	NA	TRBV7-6	TGTGCCAGCAGCTTAACGGGGTTTGCTGAGCAGTTCTTC	CASSLTGFAEQFF
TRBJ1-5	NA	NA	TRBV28	TGTGCCAGCAGTTTATCTTATCTTAGCAATCAGCCCCAGCATTTT	CASSLSYLSNQPQHF
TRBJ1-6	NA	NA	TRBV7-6	TGTGCCAGCAGCTTAGCAGATCAGAATTCACCCCTCCACTTT	CASSLADQNSPLHF
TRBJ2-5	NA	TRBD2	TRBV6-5	TGTGCCAGCAGTCTAGCGGGAGGGGAGACCCAGTACTTC	CASSLAGGETQYF
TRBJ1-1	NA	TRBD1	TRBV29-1	TGCAGCGGGACAGGGTACATTGGAGCTTTCTTT	CSGTGYIGAFF
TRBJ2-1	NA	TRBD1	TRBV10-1	TGCGCCAGCAGTCCGGGACAGGACAATGAGCAGTTCTTC	CASSPGQDNEQFF
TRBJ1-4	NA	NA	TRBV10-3	TGTGCCTCAGGGTTGACTAATGAAAAACTGTTTTTT	CASGLTNEKLFF
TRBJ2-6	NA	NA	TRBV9	TGTGCCAGCAGCACCCCTAGCTCTGGGGCCAACGTCCTGACTTTC	CASSTPSSGANVLTF
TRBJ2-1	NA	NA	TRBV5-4	TGTGCCAGCAGCTTTGGGGTGGGAGCCCGGAGGAATGAGCAGTTCTTC	CASSFGVGARRNEQFF
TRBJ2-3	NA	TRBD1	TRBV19	TGTGCCAGTAGTATCGGGACAGTGGTAGCAGATACGCAGTATTTT	CASSIGTVVADTQYF
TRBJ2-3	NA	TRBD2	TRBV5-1	TGCGCCAGCAGCTTGGTCCCAGCGGGAGGGCCAGATACGCAGTATTTT	CASSLVPAGGPDTQYF
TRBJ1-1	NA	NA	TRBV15	TGTGCCACCAGAGGAGGGACGAACACTGAAGCTTTCTTT	CATRGGTNTEAFF
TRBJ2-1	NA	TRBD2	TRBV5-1	TGCGCCAGCAGCTCCGGGACTAGCGGCTACAATGAGCAGTTCTTC	CASSSGTSGYNEQFF
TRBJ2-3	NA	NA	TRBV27	TGTGCCAGCAGTTTAAGCAGCACAGATACGCAGTATTTT	CASSLSSTDTQYF